This T cell receptor (beta chain) was profiled in a study of blood T cells in healthy people across ages. The study's findings and limits: Investigators viewed diversity estimates from one million T cells as underestimates, the study reported.

In regard to this clonotype: Its antigen is currently unknown.

Primers used in a second PCR of about 7 to 12 cycles were a sample-barcoded 5' primer and a J-beta primer mix. One entry per CDR3 protein, called by TCRdb with MiXCR from the 5' RACE reads. This sample has approximately 1,000,000 distinct CDR3 sequences, with under 55% found just once. Germline values: CDR1 SEHNR, CDR2 FQNEAQ (reference sequence). Trimming removed 1 base from V and 4 bases from J; junction bases left unmatched: 1. The CDR3 loop spans 14 amino acids. The sequence was collected from an older woman in good health. The genes are TRBV7-9 and TRBJ1-1; the match to TRBD1 covers 9 bases. The material sequenced was blood. CDR3 amino acids: CASSLGDRATEAFF. Here the CDR3 DNA reads TGTGCCAGCAGCTTAGGGGACAGGGCCACTGAAGCTTTCTTT.